The 9 T cell receptor beta chains given below trace back to one sample, sequenced in a study of CDR3 diversity in severe acne. TCRdb re-called the PCR reads with MiXCR, one entry per CDR3 protein. Of over 85,000 distinct CDR3 sequences listed, roughly 51% were seen once; the top ten hold over 10%. Material for sequencing was blood. These receptors came from a male donor with acne.

This clonotype was detected ten times or more. CDR3 loop: CASSLAGESNQPQHF. CDR3 DNA sequence: TGCGCCAGCAGCTTGGCTGGGGAGAGCAATCAGCCCCAGCATTTT. This chain connects TRBV5-1 to TRBJ1-5; D is unclear. CDR3 length: 15 amino acids. Germline assignment: CDR1 SGHRS and CDR2 YFSETQ. Trimming shortened V by 0 bases and J by 1 base, and 8 bases separated the two germline ends. Drawing the rest from reference TRBV5-1 and TRBJ1-5, the complete variable domain is KAGVTQTPRYLIKTRGQQVTLSCSPISGHRSVSWYQQTPGQGLQFLFEYFSETQRNKGNFPGRFSGRQFSNSRSEMNVSTLELGDSALYLCASSLAGESNQPQHFGDGTRLSIL.

This clonotype occurred many times. The chain uses TRBV25-1 and TRBJ1-2; D might be TRBD1 (5 bases). The CDR3 totals 14 residues. V gave up 5 bases and J gave up 4 bases, with 14 bases separating them. Germline V lookup: CDR1 MGHDK, CDR2 SYGVNS. The CDR3 sequence: CASSFTGGGYGYTF. CDR3 in DNA: TGTGCCAGCAGTTTCACAGGCGGGGGCTATGGCTACACCTTC.

In its sample, this clonotype was seen many times. The chain is built from TRBV2 and TRBJ2-7; D not resolved. The CDR3 is 16 residues long. V was shortened by 1 base and J by 4 bases, with 17 bases between the two germline ends. Germline values: CDR1 SNHLY, CDR2 FYNNEI. CDR3 region: CASSEDPPGEEYEQYF. The CDR3 region has the DNA TGTGCCAGCAGTGAAGATCCTCCAGGAGAGGAATACGAGCAGTACTTC. Supplemented by reference TRBV2 and TRBJ2-7, the full variable domain reads EPEVTQTPSHQVTQMGQEVILRCVPISNHLYFYWYRQILGQKVEFLVSFYNNEISEKSEIFDDQFSVERPDGSNFTLKIRSTKLEDSAMYFCASSEDPPGEEYEQYFGPGTRLTVT.

V is TRBV7-8 and J is TRBJ2-7; 9 bases fit TRBD2. The V gene's germline CDR1 is SGHVS and CDR2 FQNEAQ. V was pared by 2 bases and J by 6 bases, with 2 bases of the junction left unmatched. The CDR3 is 13 amino acids. In nucleotides, the CDR3 is TGTGCCAGCAGCTTACTAGCGGGAAGCGAGCAGTACTTC. Its translation is CASSLLAGSEQYF.

This clonotype has a count of ten or more. This sequence joins TRBV19 and TRBJ2-1; no clear D gene. There are 11 residues in the CDR3. The germline CDR1 and CDR2 sequences are LNHDA and SQIVND (reference sequence). V lost 5 bases and J lost 3, with 2 bases in between. In nucleotides, the CDR3 is TGTGCCAGTAGTTACTACAATGAGCAGTTCTTC. This gives the protein CASSYYNEQFF.

This chain uses TRBV7-2 with TRBJ1-1; 8 bases match TRBD1. CDR1 is SGHTA, CDR2 FQGNSA, per germline. J was trimmed by 8 bases and V by 5 bases; bases with no gene match: 4. The CDR3 has 12 amino acids. The CDR3 DNA reads TGTGCCAGCAGCGCCCGGACAGGGGAAGCTTTCTTT. This sequence encodes CASSARTGEAFF. Together with reference TRBV7-2 and TRBJ1-1, the CDR3 gives the full variable domain: GAGVSQSPSNKVTEKGKDVELRCDPISGHTALYWYRQSLGQGLEFLIYFQGNSAPDKSGLPSDRFSAERTGGSVSTLTIQRTQQEDSAVYLCASSARTGEAFFGQGTRLTVV.

CDR3: CASSTQDESSYEQYF. In DNA, the CDR3 is TGTGCCAGCAGCACACAGGACGAAAGCTCCTACGAGCAGTACTTC. The chain couples TRBV7-9 to TRBJ2-7; D perhaps matches TRBD1 (5 bases). Germline CDR1 is SEHNR and CDR2 is FQNEAQ (reference sequence). This CDR3 has 15 residues. The V end lost 5 bases, the J end lost 0 bases, and 14 bases lay between the germline ends.

V gene TRBV25-1 combines with J gene TRBJ1-1; no firm D call. The CDR3 loop spans 12 amino acids. Trimming left V 8 bases short and J 8 bases short, with 15 bases between. Germline V lookup: CDR1 MGHDK, CDR2 SYGVNS. This chain's CDR3 is CASVVPLGEAFF. CDR3 DNA: TGTGCCAGCGTTGTCCCGTTAGGCGAAGCTTTCTTT.

This clonotype was found many times. The rearrangement uses TRBV7-8 and TRBJ2-3, with D possibly being TRBD1 or TRBD2 (5 bases each). In germline, CDR1 is SGHVS, CDR2 FQNEAQ. V dropped 5 bases and J dropped 0 bases, with 15 bases sitting between them. The CDR3 runs to 16 residues. Written as DNA, the CDR3 is TGTGCCAGCAGCGAGAGGGGTAGACAGAGCACAGATACGCAGTATTTT. Translating it yields CASSERGRQSTDTQYF. The full variable domain, completed using reference TRBV7-8 and TRBJ2-3, is GAGVSQSPRYKVAKRGQDVALRCDPISGHVSLFWYQQALGQGPEFLTYFQNEAQLDKSGLPSDRFFAERPEGSVSTLKIQRTQQEDSAVYLCASSERGRQSTDTQYFGPGTRLTVL.